This entry lists 17 T cell receptor beta chains sequenced from one sample in a study of blood T cell repertoires in COVID-19. Using immunoSEQ multiplex PCR, the repertoire was profiled, and TCRdb retains in-frame clones only, with some absent. The table records roughly 250,000 clones, roughly 84% of them present only once. The specimen was peripheral blood. These receptor sequences come from a human donor with COVID-19, enrolled during active disease. The donor label of this sample is uncertain.

This sequence joins TRBV2 and TRBJ2-1, with 9 bases that match TRBD2. Per the germline V gene, CDR1 is SNHLY and CDR2 is FYNNEI. The CDR3 spans 16 residues. After removal of 4 bases from V and 8 bases from J, the junction contained 12 bases not matched to a gene. CDR3 amino acids: CASSGSGTSRLDEQFF. CDR3 DNA sequence: TGTGCCAGCAGTGGGTCTGGGACTAGCCGGTTGGATGAGCAGTTCTTC.

This chain uses TRBV5-1 with TRBJ1-1, with 10 bases that match TRBD1. With V trimmed by 4 bases and J by 3 bases, 6 bases remained unmatched. The CDR3 runs 15 residues. CDR1 SGHRS and CDR2 YFSETQ come from the germline V gene. In DNA, the CDR3 is TGCGCCAGCAGCCCGAGACAGGGGGCAGACACTGAAGCTTTCTTT. It translates to CASSPRQGADTEAFF. The full variable domain, in which reference TRBV5-1 and TRBJ1-1 provide the parts outside the CDR3, is KAGVTQTPRYLIKTRGQQVTLSCSPISGHRSVSWYQQTPGQGLQFLFEYFSETQRNKGNFPGRFSGRQFSNSRSEMNVSTLELGDSALYLCASSPRQGADTEAFFGQGTRLTVV.

This clone was observed a few times. This chain connects TRBV29-1 to TRBJ1-1, with D tentatively TRBD1 (5 bases). This CDR3 is 12 amino acids long. Germline lookup yields CDR1 SQVTM and CDR2 ANQGSEA. V lost 3 bases and J lost 5, with 10 bases in between. CDR3 nucleotide sequence: TGCAGCGTTGATGGGGGAGGGACTGAAGCTTTCTTT. Protein product: CSVDGGGTEAFF.

The chain couples TRBV11-3 to TRBJ2-7; 9 bases map to TRBD1. With 3 bases clipped from V and 4 bases from J, the junction kept 7 bases outside the gene matches. Germline assignment: CDR1 SGHNT and CDR2 YENEEA. The CDR3 is 15 residues long. In DNA form, the CDR3 reads TGTGCCAGCAGCTTGAGGGGACAGGGTGGGTACGAGCAGTACTTC. Translation gives CASSLRGQGGYEQYF. Full variable domain (remainder filled in from reference TRBV11-3 and TRBJ2-7): EAGVVQSPRYKIIEKKQPVAFWCNPISGHNTLYWYLQNLGQGPELLIRYENEEAVDDSQLPKDRFSAERLKGVDSTLKIQPAELGDSAVYLCASSLRGQGGYEQYFGPGTRLTVT.

The table lists this clone with a count of one. The rearrangement uses TRBV19 and TRBJ1-2; 7 nucleotides match TRBD1. CDR1 is LNHDA and CDR2 is SQIVND in the germline V gene (reference sequence). J gave up 8 bases and V 5 bases, and 14 bases lay outside the gene matches. The length of the CDR3 is 15 residues. The CDR3 DNA reads TGTGCCAGTAGTGCTAATAAGGGGGCAGGCGGAGGCTACACCTTC. Its protein product is CASSANKGAGGGYTF.

This clone was observed a handful of times. The chain joins TRBV18 to TRBJ1-5; 8 nucleotides match TRBD1. V lost 4 bases to trimming and J lost 12 bases; unmatched junction nucleotides: 11. This CDR3 has 14 residues. Germline V gives CDR1 KGHSH, CDR2 LQKENI. The CDR3 DNA reads as TGTGCCAGCTCACTAGGACAGGGTCTAGGGCACCAGCATTTT. Amino acids: CASSLGQGLGHQHF.

This clone turned up a few times. This chain connects TRBV3-1 (or the pseudogene TRBV3-2) to TRBJ2-2, with D tentatively TRBD1 (5 bases). The CDR3 loop spans 18 amino acids. CDR1 LGHDT and CDR2 YNNKEL come from the germline V gene (reference sequence). The V end lost 0 bases, the J end lost 5 bases, and 19 bases lay between the germline ends. The CDR3 DNA follows: TGTGCCAGCAGCCAAGACAAAGGATCCCTCACAGGAACCGGGGAGCTGTTTTTT. Encoded protein: CASSQDKGSLTGTGELFF.

This chain connects TRBV19 to TRBJ1-6; D unclear. Germline V CDR1 and CDR2: LNHDA, SQIVND (reference sequence). The CDR3 spans 15 residues. Trimming pared 10 bases from V and 2 bases from J, leaving 15 bases between. CDR3 sequence reads: CATTKGSAYNSPLHF. CDR3 coding DNA: TGTGCCACGACCAAAGGGAGCGCCTATAATTCACCCCTCCACTTT.

This chain uses TRBV30 with TRBJ2-5; perhaps TRBD1 as D (6 bases). V lost 0 bases, J lost 1 base, and 9 bases lay in between. CDR1 is GTSNPN and CDR2 is SVGIG in the germline V gene (reference sequence). CDR3 length: 14 amino acids. CDR3 in DNA: TGTGCCTGGAGTGTAGGGGGAGTCCAAGAGACCCAGTACTTC. Protein sequence: CAWSVGGVQETQYF.

The rearrangement joins TRBV18 to TRBJ1-2; 11 nucleotides match TRBD1. Germline CDR1 KGHSH, CDR2 LQKENI. This CDR3 contains 14 residues. The V segment lost 3 bases and the J segment 8 bases; nucleotides outside the gene matches: 5. The CDR3 DNA sequence: TGTGCCAGCTCACCTCTGGGACAGGGGGAAGGCTACACCTTC. Translation gives CASSPLGQGEGYTF. Variable domain in full (rest from reference TRBV18 and TRBJ1-2): NAGVMQNPRHLVRRRGQEARLRCSPMKGHSHVYWYRQLPEEGLKFMVYLQKENIIDESGMPKERFSAEFPKEGPSILRIQQVVRGDSAAYFCASSPLGQGEGYTFGSGTRLTVV.

The chain carries TRBV9 and TRBJ1-1; TRBD1 might be the D (5 bases). The CDR3 is 15 amino acids. Trimming took off 0 bases at V and 5 bases at J, with 14 bases between the two ends. Germline-derived CDR1 and CDR2 are SGDLS and YYNGEE. CDR3: CASSVGGELGTEAFF. In nucleotides, the CDR3 is TGTGCCAGCAGCGTAGGGGGGGAGCTGGGGACTGAAGCTTTCTTT. Full variable domain (remainder filled in from reference TRBV9 and TRBJ1-1): DSGVTQTPKHLITATGQRVTLRCSPRSGDLSVYWYQQSLDQGLQFLIQYYNGEERAKGNILERFSAQQFPDLHSELNLSSLELGDSALYFCASSVGGELGTEAFFGQGTRLTVV.

The chain uses TRBV6-5 and TRBJ1-4; the D gene is possibly TRBD1 (5 bases). Trimming stripped 10 bases from V and 5 bases from J, with 17 bases between. Germline loops: CDR1 MNHEY, CDR2 SVGAGI. The CDR3 spans 14 residues. CDR3 nucleotides: TGTGCCACCAAAAAGGGGCAGGGCAATGAAAAACTGTTTTTT. It codes for CATKKGQGNEKLFF.

The chain recombines TRBV19 with TRBJ1-5; 7 bases match TRBD1. The ends lost 7 bases at V and 4 bases at J; junction bases unmatched: 13. Germline lookup yields CDR1 LNHDA and CDR2 SQIVND (reference sequence). The CDR3 contains 16 residues. The CDR3 here is CASTDDRVRRNQPQHF. The CDR3, as DNA: TGTGCCAGTACCGATGACAGGGTACGGAGAAATCAGCCCCAGCATTTT.

The chain joins TRBV9 to TRBJ2-1; 11 bases are shared with TRBD2. The CDR3 is 14 residues long. From germline, CDR1 is SGDLS and CDR2 YYNGEE. Trimming took 7 bases from V and 12 from J; bases not matched to a gene: 12. The chain's CDR3 is CASGFETSGTRQFF. The CDR3 bases are TGTGCCAGCGGCTTCGAGACTAGCGGGACCAGGCAGTTCTTC.

The V call is TRBV5-4, the J call TRBJ2-3; D gene unclear. Germline V CDR1 and CDR2: SGHNT, YYREEE (reference sequence). Trimming took off 0 bases at V and 5 bases at J, with 7 bases between the two ends. The CDR3 covers 13 residues. This CDR3 reads CASSLDPGDTQYF. CDR3 in DNA: TGTGCCAGCAGCTTGGATCCGGGAGATACGCAGTATTTT.

The V call is TRBV6-6, the J call TRBJ2-5; 7 bases align to TRBD2. J gave up 5 bases and V 6 bases, and 9 bases lay outside the gene matches. The CDR3 is made up of 14 amino acids. Germline CDR1 reads MNHNY; CDR2 reads SVGAGI (reference sequence). The CDR3 here is CASSPLGGSETQYF. In nucleotides, the CDR3 is TGTGCCAGCAGCCCCCTCGGCGGGAGCGAGACCCAGTACTTC.

The chain couples TRBV6-5 to TRBJ1-2; D not resolved. Trimming left V 5 bases short and J 8 bases short, with 18 bases between. CDR3 size: 14 residues. From germline, CDR1 is MNHEY and CDR2 SVGAGI. As DNA, the CDR3 is TGTGCCAGCAGTAGGACTGGACCGGTTGGGGGCTACACCTTC. It codes for CASSRTGPVGGYTF.